This passage covers 12 T cell receptor beta chains from one sample sequenced in a study of T cell responses to AZD1222 COVID-19 vaccine. Sequencing was performed with immunoSEQ multiplex PCR; in TCRdb, only in-frame clones are kept and a portion is missing. The table has about 190,000 clones, 80% to 95% seen once. The sequencing here drew on peripheral blood, taken on day 0 of AZD1222 vaccination. These receptors were obtained from an adult in good health.

J is TRBJ1-2 and V is TRBV3-1 (or the pseudogene TRBV3-2); D remains ambiguous. Germline loops: CDR1 LGHDT, CDR2 YNNKEL (reference sequence). The germline V and J ends were trimmed by 1 base and 8 bases, with 11 bases remaining between them. The CDR3 is made up of 13 amino acids. CDR3 sequence: CASSQGTGLGYTF. The DNA for the CDR3 is TGTGCCAGCAGCCAAGGGACCGGGCTAGGCTACACCTTC.

The rearrangement links TRBV7-9 to TRBJ1-4, with 9 bases fitting TRBD1. This CDR3 is built from 14 residues. CDR1 SEHNR and CDR2 FQNEAQ come from the germline V gene (reference sequence). V trimming: 4 bases; J trimming: 5 bases; junction bases outside the gene matches: 2. The CDR3 DNA follows: TGTGCCAGCAGCTGGGGACAGGGAAATGAAAAACTGTTTTTT. Its translation is CASSWGQGNEKLFF.

V gene TRBV3-1 (or the pseudogene TRBV3-2) combines with J gene TRBJ1-2; 9 nucleotides align to TRBD1. This CDR3 region has 14 residues. V trimming: 6 bases; J trimming: 7 bases; junction bases outside the gene matches: 9. Germline CDR1 reads LGHDT; CDR2 reads YNNKEL (reference sequence). The CDR3 sequence: CASRKGQGTGGYTF. The CDR3 bases are TGTGCCAGCAGGAAGGGACAGGGAACTGGTGGCTACACCTTC.

This clone was detected once. V usage is TRBV2 and J usage is TRBJ1-4, with 9 bases matching TRBD1. The germline V gene has CDR1 SNHLY and CDR2 FYNNEI. The CDR3 covers 17 residues. Trimming took 7 bases from V and 8 from J; bases not matched to a gene: 17. CDR3 sequence reads: CASTRFNVGTGREKLFF. The CDR3 region has the DNA TGTGCCAGCACCCGTTTTAACGTCGGGACAGGGAGGGAAAAACTGTTTTTT.

In its sample, this clone was seen many times. The genes are TRBV7-2 and TRBJ1-6; D gene unclear. The CDR3 is 15 amino acids. V was shortened by 2 bases and J by 8 bases, with 13 bases between the two germline ends. Looked up from germline, CDR1 is SGHTA and CDR2 is FQGNSA. CDR3 amino acids: CASSLFAGRDSPLHF. CDR3 DNA sequence: TGTGCCAGCAGCTTATTTGCCGGCCGGGATTCACCCCTCCACTTT.

V is TRBV7-3 and J is TRBJ2-2, with a weak D call TRBD1 (5 bases). This CDR3 has 14 residues. Deletions cut 7 bases from V and 5 bases from J, with 14 bases between. The germline gives CDR1 SGHTA, CDR2 FQGTGA. CDR3 nucleotide sequence: TGTGCCAGCAAAGGGGCAGGGTGGACCGGGGAGCTGTTTTTT. Translated, it gives CASKGAGWTGELFF.

This clone has only one observation. CDR3 region: CASSLVWGTLYNEQFF. Here the CDR3 DNA reads TGTGCCAGCAGCTTAGTCTGGGGGACGTTATACAATGAGCAGTTCTTC. The rearrangement joins TRBV7-9 to TRBJ2-1; D may be TRBD1 or TRBD2 (5 bases each). The V end was cut by 1 base, the J end by 4 bases, with 14 bases between. CDR1 is SEHNR and CDR2 is FQNEAQ in the germline V gene (reference sequence). The CDR3 has 16 residues.

J is TRBJ1-2 and V is TRBV7-8; D is unresolved. V dropped 0 bases and J dropped 0 bases, with 8 bases sitting between them. This CDR3 is 15 amino acids long. CDR1 and CDR2 (germline): SGHVS, FQNEAQ. The CDR3 is CASSLAPAANYGYTF. The CDR3 bases are TGTGCCAGCAGCTTAGCCCCGGCAGCTAACTATGGCTACACCTTC.

The CDR3 DNA sequence: TGTGCCAGCAGAACTAGCGGGGGGGCGGACGAGCAGTACTTC. It codes for CASRTSGGADEQYF. The chain is built from TRBV13 and TRBJ2-7, with 13 bases that match TRBD2. The V gene's germline CDR1 is PRHDT and CDR2 FYEKMQ (reference sequence). The CDR3 has 14 residues. With 6 bases clipped from V and 5 bases from J, the junction kept 4 bases outside the gene matches.

This sequence joins TRBV11-2 and TRBJ2-5; D might be TRBD2 (7 bases). The CDR3 length is 14 residues. Between the trimmed V and J ends, which lost 5 bases and 2 bases, there was a span of 12 bases. Germline lookup yields CDR1 SGHAT and CDR2 FQNNGV. The CDR3 nucleotides read TGTGCCAGCAGCCTAGGGGGGGGGCAAGAGACCCAGTACTTC. Encoded protein: CASSLGGGQETQYF.

The chain recombines TRBV19 with TRBJ1-3; no clear D gene. In germline, CDR1 is LNHDA, CDR2 SQIVND (reference sequence). The V gene lost 1 base and the J gene lost 2 bases, with 9 bases spanning the gap. This CDR3 has 15 residues. The CDR3 nucleotides read TGTGCCAGTAGTATAGGAGGATCTGCTGGAAACACCATATATTTT. Translating gives CASSIGGSAGNTIYF. Drawing the rest from reference TRBV19 and TRBJ1-3, the complete variable domain is DGGITQSPKYLFRKEGQNVTLSCEQNLNHDAMYWYRQDPGQGLRLIYYSQIVNDFQKGDIAEGYSVSREKKESFPLTVTSAQKNPTAFYLCASSIGGSAGNTIYFGEGSWLTVV.

This clone has a single count. V and J are TRBV30 and TRBJ1-5, with D possibly matching TRBD1 (5 bases). This CDR3 is built from 15 residues. The V and J ends lost 2 bases and 3 bases respectively, with 14 bases between them. Germline V gene lookup returns CDR1 GTSNPN and CDR2 SVGIG (reference sequence). CDR3 in DNA: TGTGCCTGGAGTCGTGGTTCAGGGAACAATCAGCCCCAGCATTTT. Residues: CAWSRGSGNNQPQHF.